One sample yielded the 18 T cell receptor beta chains listed below, sequenced in a study of CD8+CD57+ T cells in acquired aplastic anemia. For CDR3 and TCR beta VDJ profiling, genomic DNA was the template used. TCRdb processed the reads anew with MiXCR; each CDR3 protein has one entry. Of tens of thousands of distinct CDR3 sequences detected, around 50% appear once; the ten largest clones hold approximately 8.6%. The sequenced sample consisted of sorted CD4+, CD8+, or CD8+CD57+ T cells (not recorded which) from PBMCs. These receptors were collected from a human donor in good health, serving as a control.

The chain uses TRBV14 and TRBJ2-3; D gene unclear. Per germline, CDR1 SGHDN and CDR2 FVKESK. V shed 3 bases and J shed 8 bases, with 15 bases lying between them. CDR3 size: 14 residues. Written as DNA, the CDR3 is TGTGCCAGCAGCCAGAGCGAGCCGCCAGCTACGCAGTATTTT. This sequence encodes CASSQSEPPATQYF.

This rearrangement joins TRBV25-1 to TRBJ1-1, with TRBD1 as a possible D gene (5 bases). Germline CDR1 is MGHDK and CDR2 is SYGVNS. This CDR3 is 13 amino acids long. Trimming cost V 5 bases and J 4 bases, with 11 bases left between them. Written as DNA, the CDR3 is TGTGCCAGCAGTCCGACAGCTTTCACTGAAGCTTTCTTT. Protein sequence: CASSPTAFTEAFF.

The chain is built from TRBV2 and TRBJ2-5, with TRBD1 as a possible D gene (6 bases). Trimming removed 3 bases at V and 2 bases at J, with 7 bases between. The CDR3 consists of 13 residues. CDR1 and CDR2 from the germline V gene are SNHLY and FYNNEI. Written as DNA, the CDR3 is TGTGCCAGCAGTGAGGACAGTCAAGAGACCCAGTACTTC. It specifies CASSEDSQETQYF.

V gene TRBV2 combines with J gene TRBJ1-4; TRBD1 is a possible D gene (5 bases). Germline CDR1 SNHLY, CDR2 FYNNEI. Between the trimmed V and J ends, which lost 6 bases and 3 bases, there was a span of 14 bases. This CDR3 is 15 amino acids long. The CDR3 DNA reads TGTGCCAGCAGCGACCGAACAGGCGCTAATGAAAAACTGTTTTTT. Translation gives CASSDRTGANEKLFF. Supplemented by reference TRBV2 and TRBJ1-4, the full variable domain reads EPEVTQTPSHQVTQMGQEVILRCVPISNHLYFYWYRQILGQKVEFLVSFYNNEISEKSEIFDDQFSVERPDGSNFTLKIRSTKLEDSAMYFCASSDRTGANEKLFFGSGTQLSVL.

This chain uses TRBV9 with TRBJ1-1; no clear D. The germline V gene has CDR1 SGDLS and CDR2 YYNGEE. The V end lost 4 bases, the J end lost 0 bases, and 7 bases lay between the germline ends. The CDR3 contains 13 residues. CDR3 sequence reads: CASSSPVNTEAFF. Here the CDR3 DNA reads TGTGCCAGCAGCTCACCAGTGAACACTGAAGCTTTCTTT.

The chain couples TRBV20-1 to TRBJ2-5; 10 bases are shared with TRBD1. V shed 5 bases and J 5 bases; nucleotides not matched to a gene: 8. CDR3 length: 14 amino acids. From germline, CDR1 is DFQATT and CDR2 SNEGSKA (reference sequence). CDR3 in amino acids: CSAAHPGQGETQYF. In DNA, the CDR3 is TGCAGTGCTGCTCACCCGGGACAGGGGGAGACCCAGTACTTC.

The chain combines TRBV7-9 with TRBJ2-5, with a weak D call TRBD1 (5 bases). V was pared by 2 bases and J by 5 bases, with 15 bases between. The CDR3 loop spans 15 amino acids. The V gene's germline CDR1 is SEHNR and CDR2 FQNEAQ (reference sequence). CDR3 nucleotide sequence: TGTGCCAGCAGCTTAAATGGACATTTCGGCGAGACCCAGTACTTC. Translated, it gives CASSLNGHFGETQYF. The complete variable domain, with remaining parts taken from reference TRBV7-9 and TRBJ2-5, reads DTGVSQNPRHKITKRGQNVTFRCDPISEHNRLYWYRQTLGQGPEFLTYFQNEAQLEKSRLLSDRFSAERPKGSFSTLEIQRTEQGDSAMYLCASSLNGHFGETQYFGPGTRLLVL.

This clonotype was seen ten or more times. The V gene is TRBV13, the J gene TRBJ2-7, with 7 bases identical to TRBD1. The J segment lost 4 bases and the V segment lost 5 bases, leaving 11 bases of the junction unmatched. The CDR3 has 15 residues. Germline lookup yields CDR1 PRHDT and CDR2 FYEKMQ (reference sequence). The CDR3 spells CASSPGTDHFYEQYF. CDR3 coding DNA: TGTGCCAGCAGCCCTGGGACAGACCATTTTTACGAGCAGTACTTC. The variable domain in full, completed from reference TRBV13 and TRBJ2-7, reads AAGVIQSPRHLIKEKRETATLKCYPIPRHDTVYWYQQGPGQDPQFLISFYEKMQSDKGSIPDRFSAQQFSDYHSELNMSSLELGDSALYFCASSPGTDHFYEQYFGPGTRLTVT.

This clonotype was seen a few times. CDR3 protein: CAISGTGENYGYTF. The CDR3 nucleotides are TGTGCCATCAGTGGGACAGGGGAAAACTATGGCTACACCTTC. This chain joins TRBV10-3 and TRBJ1-2, with TRBD1 matching 9 bases. Germline V lookup: CDR1 ENHRY, CDR2 SYGVKD. Trimming cost V 4 bases and J 2 bases; bases outside gene matches: 2. The CDR3 spans 14 residues.

The chain carries TRBV19 and TRBJ1-2, with a weak D call TRBD1 (6 bases). Germline assignment: CDR1 LNHDA and CDR2 SQIVND (reference sequence). The V gene lost 10 bases and the J gene lost 6 bases, with 24 bases spanning the gap. The CDR3 is made up of 15 amino acids. For the CDR3, the DNA is TGTGCCACCGGAGAAACAGGGAAGACTACGGATGGCTACACCTTC. This translates into CATGETGKTTDGYTF. Full variable domain (rest looked up from reference TRBV19 and TRBJ1-2): DGGITQSPKYLFRKEGQNVTLSCEQNLNHDAMYWYRQDPGQGLRLIYYSQIVNDFQKGDIAEGYSVSREKKESFPLTVTSAQKNPTAFYLCATGETGKTTDGYTFGSGTRLTVV.

The rearrangement uses TRBV24-1 and TRBJ2-5; D may be TRBD1 or TRBD2 (5 bases each). The CDR3 contains 13 residues. V dropped 5 bases and J dropped 5 bases, with 11 bases sitting between them. The germline gives CDR1 KGHDR, CDR2 SFDVKD. CDR3 in DNA: TGTGCCACCAGTGTCGGGGCCGGGGAGACCCAGTACTTC. This gives the protein CATSVGAGETQYF.

This clonotype was observed once. The chain employs TRBV19 and TRBJ2-5; 11 nucleotides agree with TRBD1. Trimming cost V 1 base and J 4 bases; bases outside gene matches: 2. The CDR3 totals 15 residues. Germline V gene lookup returns CDR1 LNHDA and CDR2 SQIVND (reference sequence). The CDR3 coding sequence is TGTGCCAGTAGTATAGGCGGACAGGGGGCAGAGACCCAGTACTTC. Its protein product is CASSIGGQGAETQYF.

A remark on this clonotype: Germline is not matched at one junction end, which may reflect a read error. The CDR3 region is CASSPLPPGGGGKIIQYF. CDR3 nucleotide sequence: TGTGCCAGCAGCCCTCTCCCCCCCGGGGGCGGAGGCAAAATCATTCAGTACTTC. This chain uses TRBV4-2 with TRBJ2-4, with D tentatively TRBD1 or TRBD2 (6 bases each). The CDR3 has 18 amino acids. Per germline, CDR1 LGHNA and CDR2 YNFKEQ.

The rearrangement joins TRBV6-1 to TRBJ2-2; 7 bases are shared with TRBD2. This CDR3 spans 15 amino acids. Germline V gives CDR1 MNHNS, CDR2 SASEGT. The V segment lost 4 bases and the J segment 1 base; nucleotides outside the gene matches: 3. The CDR3 sequence is CASSAERENTGELFF. CDR3 DNA: TGTGCCAGCAGTGCTGAGCGGGAGAACACCGGGGAGCTGTTTTTT.

This clonotype was counted ten times or more. The chain is built from TRBV9 and TRBJ2-5; D remains unclear. The CDR3 sequence is 13 residues long. The germline V gene encodes CDR1 SGDLS and CDR2 YYNGEE. V lost 0 bases, J lost 1 base, and 4 bases lay in between. CDR3: CASSVDFQETQYF. The CDR3 DNA follows: TGTGCCAGCAGCGTAGATTTCCAAGAGACCCAGTACTTC.

This clonotype was seen ten or more times. This sequence joins TRBV7-9 and TRBJ1-1; D might be TRBD1 (5 bases). The germline V gene has CDR1 SEHNR and CDR2 FQNEAQ (reference sequence). The V end was cut by 0 bases, the J end by 5 bases, with 13 bases between. The CDR3 contains 15 residues. CDR3: CASSLAAREGTEAFF. CDR3 nucleotide sequence: TGTGCCAGCAGCTTAGCCGCCAGGGAAGGGACTGAAGCTTTCTTT.

This chain uses TRBV2 with TRBJ1-6; TRBD1 might be the D (5 bases). The CDR3 covers 12 residues. V was clipped by 11 bases and J by 7 bases, with 12 bases between them. CDR1 SNHLY and CDR2 FYNNEI come from the germline V gene. The DNA of the CDR3 is TGTGCCGTTGGGGGGGAAAATTCACCCCTCCACTTT. Amino acids: CAVGGENSPLHF.

This clonotype occurred many times. The V and J genes are TRBV9 and TRBJ2-1; 9 bases align to TRBD2. The CDR3 sequence is 17 residues long. CDR1 and CDR2 (germline): SGDLS, YYNGEE. The V segment lost 2 bases and the J segment 0 bases; nucleotides outside the gene matches: 6. This CDR3 reads CASSVRTSESSYNEQFF. CDR3 nucleotide sequence: TGTGCCAGCAGCGTGAGGACTAGCGAGAGCTCCTACAATGAGCAGTTCTTC. Full variable domain (outside the CDR3, taken from reference TRBV9 and TRBJ2-1): DSGVTQTPKHLITATGQRVTLRCSPRSGDLSVYWYQQSLDQGLQFLIQYYNGEERAKGNILERFSAQQFPDLHSELNLSSLELGDSALYFCASSVRTSESSYNEQFFGPGTRLTVL.